This T cell receptor (beta chain) was recovered during a study of blood T cell repertoires in COVID-19. Turning to the study itself: Collection of acute and convalescent COVID-19 samples took place in the United States, Italy and Spain.

This CDR3 spans 15 amino acids. In germline, CDR1 is MDHEN, CDR2 SYDVKM. Trimming took 4 bases from V and 2 from J, leaving 12 bases between them. Per the study methods: Amplifying reference gene primers gave estimates of nucleated cell counts. Using immunoSEQ multiplex PCR, the repertoire was profiled, and TCRdb retains in-frame clones only, with some absent. Clone size and the V and J calls come from that table; the DNA yielded D and trimming. The table has around 76,000 clones, more than 75% seen once; the top ten hold 25% to 30%. The TCR was taken from a woman of 80 years or more with active or convalescent COVID-19. Sequenced material: peripheral blood. V usage is TRBV28 and J usage is TRBJ1-3; D call uncertain. CDR3 loop: CASSSRSGPGNTIYF. As DNA, the CDR3 is TGTGCCAGCAGTTCACGCTCGGGTCCTGGAAACACCATATATTTT.